This T cell receptor beta chain was observed in a study of tumor-infiltrating lymphocytes in primary liver carcinoma. Co-extraction yielded RNA and DNA from around 20-30 mg of unsorted bulk tissue. Viable tumor cells exceeded 80% in all tumor samples. Constant-region priming of roughly 490 ng total RNA yielded TCR beta cDNA. ARM-PCR was slightly modified, and three nested multiplex PCR rounds with it gave rise to the TCR beta libraries. Each CDR3 protein gets one entry after TCRdb re-called the multiplex PCR reads with MiXCR. The sample contains fewer than 250,000 distinct CDR3 sequences, approximately 86% of which appear only once. This clonotype is classed as medium-sized (0.01 to 0.1%). Sequences were obtained from tumor tissue from primary liver carcinoma. The TCR originated in a man in his forties with primary liver carcinoma and hepatitis B virus infection.

DNA for the CDR3: TGTGCCAGCAGCCCTAAGGGCCCGTTTGATACGCAGTATTTT. Protein: CASSPKGPFDTQYF. The chain employs TRBV11-1 and TRBJ2-3; D remains ambiguous. The germline V and J ends were trimmed by 5 bases and 6 bases, with 15 bases remaining between them. Germline values: CDR1 SGHAT, CDR2 FQDESV (reference sequence). This CDR3 spans 14 amino acids.